The sequence of this TCR beta chain was determined in a study of OX40 agonist ivuxolimab in advanced cancers. Overall study results and limits: Clonal expansion was seen in CD4+ and CD8+ blood T cells by week 6 at 0.1 to 3.0 mg/kg.

Per germline, CDR1 LNHDA and CDR2 SQIVND (reference sequence). This CDR3 region has 12 residues. J was trimmed by 8 bases and V by 7 bases; bases with no gene match: 6. Only in-frame clones appear in the TCRdb table, and some are missing; sequencing was by immunoSEQ multiplex PCR. This sample has 52,000 or so clones; 70% to 90% occur once, and the top ten carry less than 2%. Comments on this clone: What it recognizes is unknown.

This specimen consisted of CD4+ or CD8+ T cells sorted from blood, obtained in a trial of the OX40 agonist ivuxolimab. The chain has TRBV19 and TRBJ1-2; 8 bases fit TRBD1. This clonotype originated in an adult with an advanced solid tumor such as melanoma, head and neck, liver or kidney cancer. CDR3 amino acids: CASIGQGGGYTF. The CDR3 DNA sequence: TGTGCCAGTATTGGACAGGGAGGAGGCTACACCTTC.